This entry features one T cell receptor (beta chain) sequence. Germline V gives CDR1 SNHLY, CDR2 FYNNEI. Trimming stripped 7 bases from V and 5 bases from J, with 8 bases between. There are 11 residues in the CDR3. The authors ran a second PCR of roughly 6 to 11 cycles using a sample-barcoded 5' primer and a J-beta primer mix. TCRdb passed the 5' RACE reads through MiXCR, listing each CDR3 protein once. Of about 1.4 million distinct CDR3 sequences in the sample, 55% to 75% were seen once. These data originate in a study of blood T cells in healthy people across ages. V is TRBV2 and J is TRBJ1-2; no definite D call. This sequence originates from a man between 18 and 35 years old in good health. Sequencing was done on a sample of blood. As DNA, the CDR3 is TGTGCCAGCATGGTGGGGTATGGCTACACCTTC. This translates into CASMVGYGYTF.